Listed below are T cell receptor beta chains from one sample, sequenced in a study of cytomegalovirus exposure and HLA in healthy donors. Some clones are missing from TCRdb's copy, which holds only in-frame ones; the method was immunoSEQ multiplex PCR. The sample carries 100,000 to 150,000 clones, about 80% recorded once. Sequences were obtained from PBMCs. These receptors came from a man between 40 and 49 years old in good health and CMV-seronegative. CDR3s include the opening cysteine and the closing phenylalanine or tryptophan. D genes are given only for firm matches. Clone size, where shown, is once, few, many, or a class for clones that have expanded.

NA,TRBV2,TRBJ2-4,NA,TGTGCCAGCACTCAGGATGAGGCCAAAAACATTCAGTACTTC,CASTQDEAKNIQYF
NA,TRBV28,TRBJ1-2,NA,TGTGCCACCGCTGCGGGTTATGGCTACACCTTC,CATAAGYGYTF
once,TRBV5-1,TRBJ2-2,NA,TGCGCCAGCAGCATCAGGGGGGCTCGGACCGGGGAGCTGTTTTTT,CASSIRGARTGELFF
NA,TRBV5-1,TRBJ2-5,NA,TGCGCCAGCAGCTTGACGGGGGGCTCACAAGAGACCCAGTACTTC,CASSLTGGSQETQYF
NA,TRBV4-1,TRBJ2-3,TRBD2,TGCGCCAGCAGCCAAGATCTGACTAGCGGTTCAGATACGCAGTATTTT,CASSQDLTSGSDTQYF
NA,TRBV7-9,TRBJ2-2,NA,TGTGCCAGCAGCTTAGATGCGGTCTCCACCGGGGAGCTGTTTTTT,CASSLDAVSTGELFF
NA,TRBV30,TRBJ1-6,NA,TGTGCCTGGGATTTCGGGCGAGGGCAAAATTCACCCCTCCACTTT,CAWDFGRGQNSPLHF
once,TRBV11-2,TRBJ1-6,NA,TGTGCCAGCAGCTCTCGGCCAGGGTCGTCCAATTCACCCCTCCACTTT,CASSSRPGSSNSPLHF
once,TRBV27,TRBJ1-5,NA,TGTGCCAGCAGTTGGGGACTGAATAGCAATCAGCCCCAGCATTTT,CASSWGLNSNQPQHF
NA,TRBV5-4,TRBJ2-3,TRBD2,TGTGCCAGCAGCCGGGGAGGGGTAGGCACAGATACGCAGTATTTT,CASSRGGVGTDTQYF
NA,TRBV7-9,TRBJ1-4,NA,TGTGCCAGCAGCTCCAGGGCGAGGAATGAAAAACTGTTTTTT,CASSSRARNEKLFF
NA,TRBV11-3,TRBJ2-3,TRBD2,TGTGCCAGCAGCTTAGGAGGGACTAGCGGAGATACGCAGTATTTT,CASSLGGTSGDTQYF
NA,TRBV28,TRBJ2-7,NA,TGTGCCAGCAGTCCAGACCAGGGAAGGCTGGGGCTCTCCTACGAGCAGTACTTC,CASSPDQGRLGLSYEQYF
NA,TRBV28,TRBJ1-5,TRBD1,TGTGCCAGCAGGAGGGACAGGGGACAAGGTCAGCCCCAGCATTTT,CASRRDRGQGQPQHF
NA,TRBV5-1,TRBJ2-1,NA,TGCGCCAGCAGACGGGCCCTCTGGGGCGATGAGCAGTTCTTC,CASRRALWGDEQFF
NA,TRBV15,TRBJ1-4,NA,TGTGCCACCAGCAGAGAGAGTGGGGGGGCTGGTGAAAAACTGTTTTTT,CATSRESGGAGEKLFF
NA,TRBV19,TRBJ2-1,NA,TGTGCCAGTAGCGACAGGTTTTACAATGAGCAGTTCTTC,CASSDRFYNEQFF
NA,TRBV28,TRBJ1-5,TRBD1,TGTGCCAGCAGTCAAACGGGACAGGGGGCTGGGGTGCCCCAGCATTTT,CASSQTGQGAGVPQHF
once,TRBV30,TRBJ1-4,NA,TGTGCCTGGAGTGCCGGTCCGGTTGAAAAACTGTTTTTT,CAWSAGPVEKLFF
NA,TRBV30,TRBJ2-1,NA,TGTGCCGGATCCCGGGACTTGGGGGATGAGCAGTTCTTC,CAGSRDLGDEQFF
NA,TRBV30,TRBJ1-1,TRBD1,TGTGCCTGGAGTCCCCGGGAGGGGGCGAGCACTGAAGCTTTCTTT,CAWSPREGASTEAFF
NA,TRBV5-1,TRBJ2-2,TRBD2,TGCGCCAGCAGAAAGGGGACTAGCTTAAACACCGGGGAGCTGTTTTTT,CASRKGTSLNTGELFF
NA,TRBV9,TRBJ2-3,NA,TGTGCCAGCAGCGCTACCACAGGGCCGGGTACGCAGTATTTT,CASSATTGPGTQYF
few,TRBV27,TRBJ2-1,TRBD2,TGTGCCAGCCAAGTTGACCCTCCGGGACTAGGATACAATGAGCAGTTCTTC,CASQVDPPGLGYNEQFF
NA,TRBV13,TRBJ2-7,TRBD2,TGTGCCAGCAGCTACCTAGCGGGAGGCCCCTACGAGCAGTACTTC,CASSYLAGGPYEQYF
NA,TRBV5-1,TRBJ2-4,NA,TGCGCCAGCAGCTCCACAGTGTCCAAAAACATTCAGTACTTC,CASSSTVSKNIQYF
NA,TRBV5-6,TRBJ1-6,TRBD1,TGTGCCAGCAGCTTCAAAACCACAGGGGTAGATAATTCACCCCTCCACTTT,CASSFKTTGVDNSPLHF
once,TRBV5-1,TRBJ1-6,NA,TGCGCCAGCAGCTTGCAGGATAATTCACCCCTCCACTTT,CASSLQDNSPLHF
NA,TRBV5-1,TRBJ2-2,TRBD2,TGCGCCAGCAGCGCAGCTAGCGGGACTAACACCGGGGAGCTGTTTTTT,CASSAASGTNTGELFF
NA,TRBV5-1,TRBJ2-5,TRBD2,TGCGCCAGCAGCTTCCTAGCGGGAGGGCCCAAGACCCAGTACTTC,CASSFLAGGPKTQYF
NA,TRBV7-8,TRBJ1-2,NA,TGTGCCAGCAGCTTAGCTGGACAGACCTATGGCTACACCTTC,CASSLAGQTYGYTF
NA,TRBV9,TRBJ2-7,TRBD2,TGTGCCAGCAGCGTAGGACTAGCGGGAGGCTACGAGCAGTACTTC,CASSVGLAGGYEQYF
NA,TRBV11-2,TRBJ1-1,NA,TGTGCCAGCAGCTTAGGAGGGTCATCGAACACTGAAGCTTTCTTT,CASSLGGSSNTEAFF
once,TRBV30,TRBJ1-3,TRBD1,TGTGCCTGGAGTGTGGGGACAGGACCCCCCTCTGGAAACACCATATATTTT,CAWSVGTGPPSGNTIYF
NA,TRBV30,TRBJ2-7,NA,TGTGCCTGGAGTATCCAGGGAACCTACGAGCAGTACTTC,CAWSIQGTYEQYF
NA,TRBV30,TRBJ2-2,NA,TGTGCCTGGAGGGCTACAGGGTCGGGCACCGGGGAGCTGTTTTTT,CAWRATGSGTGELFF
NA,TRBV5-1,TRBJ2-1,NA,TGCGCCAGCAGCGCTCTAGGAGTGGAGTACAATGAGCAGTTCTTC,CASSALGVEYNEQFF
NA,TRBV7-9,TRBJ2-5,NA,TGTGCCAGCAGCTTAGGTCGTTTATTAGAAGAGACCCAGTACTTC,CASSLGRLLEETQYF
NA,TRBV27,TRBJ1-6,NA,TGTGCCAGCAGTTTCGGACAGATTAATTCACCCCTCCACTTT,CASSFGQINSPLHF
few,TRBV10-3,TRBJ2-1,TRBD2,TGTGCCATCAGTGAGGGGACTAGCGGGAGGGCAAAGCAGTTCTTC,CAISEGTSGRAKQFF
few,TRBV5-5,TRBJ2-5,TRBD2,TGTGCCAGCAGCTTGGCTGTAGCGGGAGGCCAAGAGACCCAGTACTTC,CASSLAVAGGQETQYF
NA,TRBV29-1,TRBJ2-3,TRBD2,TGCAGCGCGGGAGCGGGGGGCCCAGATACGCAGTATTTT,CSAGAGGPDTQYF
NA,TRBV13,TRBJ1-1,TRBD1,TGTGCCAGCAGCTTAGGCGTCAAACAGGGGGTACGTACTGAAGCTTTCTTT,CASSLGVKQGVRTEAFF
NA,TRBV28,TRBJ2-7,TRBD1,TGTGCCAGCAGCCATGACAGGGGCTACGAGCAGTACTTC,CASSHDRGYEQYF
few,TRBV6-1,TRBJ1-4,NA,TGTGCCAGCAGTGAAGGAGGAGGTGAAGAAAAACTGTTTTTT,CASSEGGGEEKLFF
NA,TRBV4-1,TRBJ2-5,TRBD2,TGCGCCAGCAGCTCCCAGACTAGCGGGGGACAAGAGACCCAGTACTTC,CASSSQTSGGQETQYF
once,TRBV29-1,TRBJ1-5,NA,TGCAGCGTCCGGACAGCCAACAATCAGCCCCAGCATTTT,CSVRTANNQPQHF
few,TRBV6-1,TRBJ1-5,TRBD1,TGTGCCAGCCTAAGGACAGGACGCAATCAGCCCCAGCATTTT,CASLRTGRNQPQHF
NA,TRBV30,TRBJ1-5,NA,TGTGCCTGGAGCCTCTCGGGGAATCAGCCCCAGCATTTT,CAWSLSGNQPQHF
NA,TRBV5-1,TRBJ2-3,TRBD1,TGCGCCAGCAGCTTGGCTCAGGGGGTGAGAGATACGCAGTATTTT,CASSLAQGVRDTQYF
NA,TRBV29-1,TRBJ2-1,NA,TGCAGCGTTGATTTGGGCAGTCGCCGAACCAATGAGCAGTTCTTC,CSVDLGSRRTNEQFF
NA,TRBV7-9,TRBJ2-5,NA,TGTGCCAGCAGCCTCAGCTCGGGATACCAAGAGACCCAGTACTTC,CASSLSSGYQETQYF
NA,TRBV28,TRBJ1-4,NA,TGTGCCAGCAGACCCTCGGGGGCTAATGAAAAACTGTTTTTT,CASRPSGANEKLFF
NA,TRBV5-1,TRBJ2-7,NA,TGCGCCAGCAGCTTGGGGTCGTACGAGCCGTACTTC,CASSLGSYEPYF
NA,TRBV29-1,TRBJ2-7,NA,TGCAGCGTAGGAAGGTTAACAGCAGGGAACGGCGAGCAGTACTTC,CSVGRLTAGNGEQYF